This paragraph covers one T cell receptor beta chain sequence. This entry comes from a study of blood T cell repertoires in COVID-19. Sequencing used immunoSEQ multiplex PCR; TCRdb keeps in-frame clones, though not all of them. The sample shows approximately 90,000 clones, 65% to 90% of them seen only once. Material: peripheral blood. This clonotype was sampled from a man aged 60 to 69 with acute or convalescent COVID-19.

CDR3 protein: CASSLFGRAGTGAGELFF. The CDR3 nucleotides are TGTGCCAGCAGTTTATTCGGTCGAGCGGGGACCGGGGCCGGGGAGCTGTTTTTT. This rearrangement joins TRBV7-8 to TRBJ2-2, with 7 bases matching TRBD2. CDR3 length equals 18 residues. V trimming: 6 bases; J trimming: 6 bases; junction bases outside the gene matches: 19. Germline V gene lookup returns CDR1 SGHVS and CDR2 FQNEAQ.